Presented here are 22 T cell receptor beta chains from one specimen sequenced in a study of shared clonotypes between healthy human individuals. The assay was immunoSEQ multiplex PCR, and TCRdb's table has in-frame clones only and misses some. The table records roughly 1.5 million clones, 95% to 99% of them present only once. Sample: naive CD4+ T cells sorted from blood. Specified subset: CD45RA+ positively selected. These receptors all come from a young man in good health.

This chain joins TRBV5-5 and TRBJ2-7, with D uncertain. The CDR3 is 13 residues long. Germline V lookup: CDR1 SGHKS, CDR2 YYEKEE (reference sequence). Trimming took 1 base from V and 2 from J, leaving 7 bases between them. CDR3 coding DNA: TGTGCCAGCAGCTTGCTTCCAACCTACGAGCAGTACTTC. It translates to CASSLLPTYEQYF.

This clone was detected once. This sequence joins TRBV5-1 and TRBJ2-7; possible D gene TRBD2, 6 bases. The CDR3 runs to 15 residues. Germline values: CDR1 SGHRS, CDR2 YFSETQ. The V end was cut by 2 bases, the J end by 1 base, with 13 bases between. The CDR3 DNA reads TGCGCCAGCAGCTTAGGAGGGAGTTCATCCTACGAGCAGTACTTC. It yields the protein CASSLGGSSSYEQYF.

The genes are TRBV7-2 and TRBJ2-1, with TRBD1 matching over 10 bases. V lost 2 bases and J lost 4; bases outside the gene matches: 2. Per germline, CDR1 SGHTA and CDR2 FQGNSA. The CDR3 is 15 amino acids. The CDR3 DNA is TGTGCCAGCAGCTTAAGGGACAGGGGTTACAATGAGCAGTTCTTC. This translates into CASSLRDRGYNEQFF.

The chain has TRBV15 and TRBJ2-1; no reliable D call. The germline V gene encodes CDR1 LNHNV and CDR2 YYDKDF (reference sequence). Trimming cost V 0 bases and J 8 bases, with 14 bases left between them. The CDR3 runs to 15 residues. In DNA form, the CDR3 reads TGTGCCACCAGCAGAGATTATTCGGCGTTCGATGAGCAGTTCTTC. Its protein is CATSRDYSAFDEQFF.

V is TRBV2 and J is TRBJ2-1, with 7 bases that match TRBD2. Germline lookup yields CDR1 SNHLY and CDR2 FYNNEI. The junction had 11 bases not matched to a gene; V was cut back by 3 bases and J by 9 bases. The CDR3 consists of 15 residues. This chain's CDR3 is CASSEGREWNGEQFF. The CDR3 nucleotides read TGTGCCAGCAGTGAGGGGCGGGAGTGGAACGGTGAGCAGTTCTTC.

The chain combines TRBV10-1 with TRBJ2-1; no clear D gene. V lost 3 bases, J lost 4 bases, and 13 bases lay in between. This CDR3 comprises 15 residues. CDR1 and CDR2 from the germline V gene are WNHNN and SYGVQD (reference sequence). The CDR3 DNA is TGCGCCAGCAGTGAATCGGCTAGTACGTACAATGAGCAGTTCTTC. Protein: CASSESASTYNEQFF.

The V call is TRBV7-8, the J call TRBJ1-1, with 9 bases aligning to TRBD1. Germline-derived CDR1 and CDR2 are SGHVS and FQNEAQ. The CDR3 loop spans 15 amino acids. V lost 4 bases and J lost 0; bases outside the gene matches: 3. The CDR3 loop reads CASSSRTGVNTEAFF. In nucleotides, the CDR3 is TGTGCCAGCAGCTCGAGGACAGGGGTGAACACTGAAGCTTTCTTT.

A remark on this clone: A read error is likely, as this CDR3 ends without the conserved phenylalanine or tryptophan. It is unclear where the CDR3 begins or ends on the DNA, so no DNA is shown, and the CDR3 is as TCRdb lists it. V is TRBV7-9 and J is TRBJ1-2; TRBD1 is the table's D call, not checked against the DNA. The CDR3 totals 13 residues, both ends included. Germline V lookup: CDR1 SEHNR, CDR2 FQNEAQ (reference sequence). The CDR3 loop is CASSFTGLQFFRL.

The DNA of the CDR3 is TGTGCCAGCAGCCAAACCCGGGACAGGCTCAACGAGCAGTACTTC. Its protein product is CASSQTRDRLNEQYF. The chain uses TRBV7-3 and TRBJ2-7; TRBD1 aligns across 8 bases. CDR3 length: 15 amino acids. Germline V gene sequence: CDR1 SGHTA, CDR2 FQGTGA. Trimming cost V 5 bases and J 5 bases; bases outside gene matches: 11.

The rearrangement links TRBV9 to TRBJ2-7, with D possibly TRBD1 on 6 matching bases. V lost 2 bases, J lost 5 bases, and 17 bases lay in between. CDR1 SGDLS and CDR2 YYNGEE come from the germline V gene. The CDR3 length is 15 residues. The CDR3 sequence: CASSVSTQGWNEQYF. In nucleotides, the CDR3 is TGTGCCAGCAGCGTTTCGACACAGGGATGGAACGAGCAGTACTTC. The variable domain in full, with the rest retrieved from reference TRBV9 and TRBJ2-7, is DSGVTQTPKHLITATGQRVTLRCSPRSGDLSVYWYQQSLDQGLQFLIQYYNGEERAKGNILERFSAQQFPDLHSELNLSSLELGDSALYFCASSVSTQGWNEQYFGPGTRLTVT.

This chain uses TRBV19 with TRBJ2-3; perhaps TRBD2 as D (6 bases). CDR1 is LNHDA and CDR2 is SQIVND in the germline V gene (reference sequence). The ends were cut back, 3 bases at V and 7 bases at J, with 23 bases in the middle. There are 17 residues in the CDR3. The CDR3 protein is CASSMGSEGKALHTQYF. The CDR3 nucleotides are TGTGCCAGTAGTATGGGTTCGGAGGGAAAGGCTTTGCATACGCAGTATTTT.

This sequence joins TRBV9 and TRBJ1-3; 10 positions match TRBD1. Germline V gene lookup returns CDR1 SGDLS and CDR2 YYNGEE. This CDR3 spans 16 amino acids. Losses at the gene ends were 5 bases for V and 2 bases for J; bases not matched to a gene: 7. The CDR3 DNA reads TGTGCCAGCAGTGTAACCGGGACAGGGGCTGGAAACACCATATATTTT. Its protein product is CASSVTGTGAGNTIYF. Looking up the rest from reference TRBV9 and TRBJ1-3 gives the full variable domain: DSGVTQTPKHLITATGQRVTLRCSPRSGDLSVYWYQQSLDQGLQFLIQYYNGEERAKGNILERFSAQQFPDLHSELNLSSLELGDSALYFCASSVTGTGAGNTIYFGEGSWLTVV.

This clone was detected a few times. This chain links TRBV27 with TRBJ1-2; unclear D gene. The V and J ends lost 3 bases and 4 bases respectively, with 9 bases between them. CDR3 length: 13 residues. From germline, CDR1 is MNHEY and CDR2 SMNVEV (reference sequence). The CDR3 sequence: CASSFGVGYGYTF. In nucleotides, the CDR3 is TGTGCCAGCAGTTTCGGGGTTGGCTATGGCTACACCTTC.

The gene calls are TRBV28 and TRBJ1-5, with TRBD1 identical over 9 bases. CDR1 is MDHEN and CDR2 is SYDVKM in the germline V gene. This CDR3 spans 17 amino acids. The V gene end was trimmed by 7 bases and the J gene end by 7 bases; junction bases not matched to a gene: 17. The CDR3 DNA sequence: TGTGCCAGCAACGAAAACGGATGGGGACAGGGATTCCAGCCCCAGCATTTT. Its protein is CASNENGWGQGFQPQHF.

The chain combines TRBV2 with TRBJ2-1; D is undetermined. Germline loops: CDR1 SNHLY, CDR2 FYNNEI. CDR3 length equals 14 residues. Between the trimmed V and J ends, which lost 6 bases and 0 bases, there was a span of 9 bases. CDR3 DNA: TGTGCCAGCAGCCTTCGGTTCTCCTACAATGAGCAGTTCTTC. Protein product: CASSLRFSYNEQFF.

The chain has TRBV19 and TRBJ2-7, with 8 bases lining up with TRBD1. From germline, CDR1 is LNHDA and CDR2 SQIVND (reference sequence). The CDR3 contains 13 residues. With 5 bases clipped from V and 3 bases from J, the junction kept 3 bases outside the gene matches. CDR3 coding DNA: TGTGCCAGTAGTTCGACAGGGGTCTACGAGCAGTACTTC. Its translation: CASSSTGVYEQYF.

About this clone: Other nucleotide sequences in the sample specify the same CDR3. This chain joins TRBV2 and TRBJ2-2; D gene uncertain. The CDR3 is made up of 12 amino acids. The germline V gene has CDR1 SNHLY and CDR2 FYNNEI. Trimming stripped 6 bases from V and 5 bases from J, with 7 bases between. The CDR3 bases are TGTGCCAGCAGCGCGGATACCGGGGAGCTGTTTTTT. Amino acid sequence: CASSADTGELFF. Drawing the rest from reference TRBV2 and TRBJ2-2, the complete variable domain is EPEVTQTPSHQVTQMGQEVILRCVPISNHLYFYWYRQILGQKVEFLVSFYNNEISEKSEIFDDQFSVERPDGSNFTLKIRSTKLEDSAMYFCASSADTGELFFGEGSRLTVL.

This sequence joins TRBV6-1 and TRBJ1-1; no definite D call. The CDR3 is made up of 12 amino acids. Trimming removed 3 bases from V and 10 bases from J, with 12 bases in between. Germline V gene lookup returns CDR1 MNHNS and CDR2 SASEGT. The CDR3 sequence is CASSDGSKLAFF. CDR3 bases: TGTGCCAGCAGTGATGGCAGTAAGTTAGCTTTCTTT.

This chain links TRBV5-1 with TRBJ2-7; TRBD1 might be the D (5 bases). The CDR3 loop spans 14 amino acids. Germline values: CDR1 SGHRS, CDR2 YFSETQ. Deletions cut 1 base from V and 3 bases from J, with 11 bases between. The CDR3 DNA reads as TGCGCCAGCAGCTTGCAGGCAGGGAACTACGAGCAGTACTTC. Translating gives CASSLQAGNYEQYF.

The J gene is TRBJ1-5, the V gene TRBV28; no clear D. Germline V gene sequence: CDR1 MDHEN, CDR2 SYDVKM. This CDR3 has 16 residues. Trimming removed 6 bases at V and 2 bases at J, with 17 bases between. CDR3 protein: CASRVSMRPRNQPQHF. DNA for the CDR3: TGTGCCAGCAGGGTTTCAATGCGCCCGCGCAATCAGCCCCAGCATTTT.

The chain links TRBV30 to TRBJ1-5; 7 bases match TRBD1. V was clipped by 0 bases and J by 9 bases; unmatched bases: 11. Germline values: CDR1 GTSNPN, CDR2 SVGIG (reference sequence). The CDR3 is 15 residues long. This chain's CDR3 is CAWSVQGTTGGPQHF. In DNA form, the CDR3 reads TGTGCCTGGAGTGTACAGGGGACAACGGGTGGGCCCCAGCATTTT.

The genes are TRBV9 and TRBJ2-7; D ambiguous. V was trimmed by 0 bases and J by 2 bases, leaving 9 bases between them. The CDR3 consists of 14 residues. The germline gives CDR1 SGDLS, CDR2 YYNGEE. As DNA, the CDR3 is TGTGCCAGCAGCGTAGATGGGGTAACCTACGAGCAGTACTTC. It encodes CASSVDGVTYEQYF.